This is a list of T cell receptor beta chains from one sample in a study of cytomegalovirus exposure and HLA in healthy donors. Assay used: immunoSEQ multiplex PCR; TCRdb lists only in-frame clones, some missing. The data show tens of thousands of clones, about 87% seen once. The sequenced material came from PBMCs. The receptors come from a woman under 30 in good health and CMV-seropositive. Both conserved end residues are trimmed from each CDR3. Rows may omit the clone size; those that give it use once, few, many or a size class.

clone size: NA; J gene: TRBJ1-1; V gene: TRBV30; CDR3 protein: AWSVLGRGKGNTEAF
clone size: few; J gene: TRBJ2-1; V gene: TRBV25-1; CDR3 protein: ASGLTGTGDFNEQF
clone size: NA; J gene: TRBJ2-5; V gene: TRBV7-9; CDR3 protein: ASSNEQTYQETQY
clone size: NA; J gene: TRBJ2-3; V gene: TRBV5-6; CDR3 protein: ASSSSAAWGTDTQY
clone size: NA; J gene: TRBJ2-2; V gene: TRBV6-5; CDR3 protein: ASSSPGTGSTGELF
clone size: once; J gene: TRBJ1-4; V gene: TRBV6-5; CDR3 protein: ASRTGSTNEKLF
clone size: NA; J gene: TRBJ2-7; V gene: TRBV5-4; CDR3 protein: ASTPDRVYEQY
clone size: NA; J gene: TRBJ2-7; V gene: TRBV4-1; CDR3 protein: ASSQSGTGTYEQY
clone size: NA; J gene: TRBJ2-1; V gene: TRBV5-6; CDR3 protein: ASSPEPHLSEIEQF
clone size: NA; J gene: TRBJ2-1; V gene: TRBV4-1; CDR3 protein: ASSQDPSGEQF
clone size: NA; J gene: TRBJ2-6; V gene: TRBV9; CDR3 protein: ASSVDRNSGANVLT
clone size: NA; J gene: TRBJ2-7; V gene: TRBV10-2; CDR3 protein: ASSEGTSVYEQY
clone size: NA; J gene: TRBJ2-7; V gene: TRBV15; CDR3 protein: ATSRARDRDYEQY
clone size: few; J gene: TRBJ1-1; V gene: TRBV6-1; CDR3 protein: ASSRQAEAEAF
clone size: NA; J gene: TRBJ2-3; V gene: TRBV6-4; CDR3 protein: ASSDGTSGGSTDTQY
clone size: NA; J gene: TRBJ2-5; V gene: TRBV14; CDR3 protein: ASSPLSGGAGETQY
clone size: NA; J gene: TRBJ2-2; V gene: TRBV30; CDR3 protein: ALHGDVAGELF
clone size: NA; J gene: TRBJ2-7; V gene: TRBV19; CDR3 protein: ASSWSGSYEQY
clone size: NA; J gene: TRBJ2-3; V gene: TRBV12-5; CDR3 protein: ASGLSSIVDTQY